The present T cell receptor beta chain was sequenced within a study of shared clonotypes between healthy human individuals. The wider study: The donors, two women and three men, were aged 18 to 49.

Germline assignment: CDR1 LGHNA and CDR2 YSLEER. This CDR3 region has 15 residues. Deletions cut 0 bases from V and 4 bases from J, with 10 bases between. To note about this clone: What it binds is not known. Other DNA sequences in the same sample also yield this CDR3.

General study findings and limits: Clonotypes shared by all four sorted-subset donors had higher generation probabilities than non-shared clonotypes.

Here immunoSEQ multiplex PCR was the method, and the copy in TCRdb shows in-frame clones only, minus some. The sample gives around 1.9 million clones, about 94% of which show up once; over 1.5% is in the top ten. Terminally differentiated effector memory CD45RA+ cells were excluded from the naive CD8 cells, which were CD45RO-negative and positively selected for CCR7. The rearrangement joins TRBV4-3 to TRBJ2-1; the D gene is possibly TRBD1 (6 bases). The specimen sequenced was naive CD8+ T cells from PBMCs. The receptor comes from a man between 18 and 29 years old in good health. Some clones in this sample may be carry-over from other donors' samples. The DNA of the CDR3 is TGCGCCAGCAGCCAAGATGTAGGGGGATACAATGAGCAGTTCTTC. Residues: CASSQDVGGYNEQFF.